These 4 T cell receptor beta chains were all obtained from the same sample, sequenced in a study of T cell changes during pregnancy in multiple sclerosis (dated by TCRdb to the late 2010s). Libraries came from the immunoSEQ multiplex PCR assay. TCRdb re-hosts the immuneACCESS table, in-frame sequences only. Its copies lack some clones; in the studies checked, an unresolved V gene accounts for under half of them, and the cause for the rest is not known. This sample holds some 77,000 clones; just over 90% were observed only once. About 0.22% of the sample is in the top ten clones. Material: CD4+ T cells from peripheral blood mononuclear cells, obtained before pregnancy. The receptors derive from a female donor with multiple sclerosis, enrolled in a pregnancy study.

The DNA of the CDR3 is TGTGCCAGCAGTGAATCAATGGCAGGGCGTAGAACCGGGGAGCTGTTTTTT. Translating gives CASSESMAGRRTGELFF. This chain links TRBV2 with TRBJ2-2; D is perhaps TRBD1 (5 bases). Looked up from germline, CDR1 is SNHLY and CDR2 is FYNNEI. Trimming left V 2 bases short and J 5 bases short, with 18 bases between. The CDR3 runs 17 residues.

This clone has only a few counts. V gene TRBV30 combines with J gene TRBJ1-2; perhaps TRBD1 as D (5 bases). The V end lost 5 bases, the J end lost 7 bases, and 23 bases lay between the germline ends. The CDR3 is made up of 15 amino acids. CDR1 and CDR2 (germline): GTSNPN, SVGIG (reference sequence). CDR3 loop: CAWAQSAGLGSGYTF. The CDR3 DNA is TGTGCCTGGGCCCAAAGCGCGGGACTCGGTAGTGGCTACACCTTC.

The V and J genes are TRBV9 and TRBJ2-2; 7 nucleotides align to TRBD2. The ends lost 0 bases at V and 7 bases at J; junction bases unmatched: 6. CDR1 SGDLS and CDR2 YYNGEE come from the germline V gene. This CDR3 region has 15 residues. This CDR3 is CASSVGGSNNGELFF. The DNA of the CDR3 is TGTGCCAGCAGCGTAGGCGGGAGCAATAACGGGGAGCTGTTTTTT.

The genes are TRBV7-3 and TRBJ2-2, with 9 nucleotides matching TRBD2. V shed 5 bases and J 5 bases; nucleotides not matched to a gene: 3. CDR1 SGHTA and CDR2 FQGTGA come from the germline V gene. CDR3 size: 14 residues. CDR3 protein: CASSETSGTGELFF. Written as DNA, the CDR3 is TGTGCCAGCAGCGAGACTAGCGGTACCGGGGAGCTGTTTTTT.